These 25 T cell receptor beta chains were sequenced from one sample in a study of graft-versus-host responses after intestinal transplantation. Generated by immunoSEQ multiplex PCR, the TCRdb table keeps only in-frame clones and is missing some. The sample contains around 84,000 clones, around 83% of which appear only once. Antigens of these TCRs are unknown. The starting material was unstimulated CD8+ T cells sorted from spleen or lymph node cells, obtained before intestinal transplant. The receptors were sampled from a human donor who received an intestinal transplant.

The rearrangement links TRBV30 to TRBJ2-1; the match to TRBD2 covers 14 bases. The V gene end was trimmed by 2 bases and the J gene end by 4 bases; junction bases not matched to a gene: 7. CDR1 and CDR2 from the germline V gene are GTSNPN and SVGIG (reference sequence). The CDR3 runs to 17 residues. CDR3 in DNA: TGTGCCTGGAGTCCGGGACTAGCGGGAGTAGCATACAATGAGCAGTTCTTC. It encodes CAWSPGLAGVAYNEQFF.

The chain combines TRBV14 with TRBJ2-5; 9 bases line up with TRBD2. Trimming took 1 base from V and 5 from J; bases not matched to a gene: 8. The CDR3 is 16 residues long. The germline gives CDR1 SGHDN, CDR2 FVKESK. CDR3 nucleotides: TGTGCCAGCAGCCAAGGCGGGCGGGAGGGTGAGGAGACCCAGTACTTC. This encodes CASSQGGREGEETQYF.

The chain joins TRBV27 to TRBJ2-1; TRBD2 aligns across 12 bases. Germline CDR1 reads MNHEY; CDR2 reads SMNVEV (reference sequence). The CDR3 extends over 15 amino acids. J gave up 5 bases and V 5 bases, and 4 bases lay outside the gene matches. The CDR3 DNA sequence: TGTGCCAGCAGTCTGACTAGCGGGGGTCACAATGAGCAGTTCTTC. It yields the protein CASSLTSGGHNEQFF.

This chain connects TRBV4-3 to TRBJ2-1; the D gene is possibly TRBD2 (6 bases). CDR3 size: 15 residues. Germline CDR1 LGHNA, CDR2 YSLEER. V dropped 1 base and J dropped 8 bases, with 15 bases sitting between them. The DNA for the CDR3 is TGCGCCAGCAGCCAAGGCGAGACGGGAGTCGATGAGCAGTTCTTC. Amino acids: CASSQGETGVDEQFF.

The CDR3 sequence is CASSWGGNEQFF. CDR3 coding DNA: TGTGCCAGCAGCTGGGGGGGCAATGAGCAGTTCTTC. V usage is TRBV7-9 and J usage is TRBJ2-1, with 7 bases lining up with TRBD2. Trimming at V came to 4 bases and at J to 6 bases, leaving 0 bases not matched to a gene. Looked up from germline, CDR1 is SEHNR and CDR2 is FQNEAQ (reference sequence). This CDR3 has 12 amino acids.

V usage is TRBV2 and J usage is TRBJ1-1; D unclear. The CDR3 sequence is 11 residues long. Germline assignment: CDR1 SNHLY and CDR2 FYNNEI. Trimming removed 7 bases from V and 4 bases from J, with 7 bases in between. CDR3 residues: CASMFGTEAFF. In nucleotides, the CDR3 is TGTGCCAGCATGTTTGGCACTGAAGCTTTCTTT.

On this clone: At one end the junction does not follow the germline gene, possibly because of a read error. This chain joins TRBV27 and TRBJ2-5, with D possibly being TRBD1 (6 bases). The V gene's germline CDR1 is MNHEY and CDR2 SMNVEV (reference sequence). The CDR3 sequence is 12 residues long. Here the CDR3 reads CAGRGVGETQYF. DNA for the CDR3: TGTGCCGGCAGGGGCGTCGGCGAGACCCAGTACTTC.

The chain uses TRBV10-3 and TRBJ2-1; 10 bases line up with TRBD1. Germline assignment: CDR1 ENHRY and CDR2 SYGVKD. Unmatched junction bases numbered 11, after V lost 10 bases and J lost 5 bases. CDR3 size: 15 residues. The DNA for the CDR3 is TGTGCCAGCACCCACTGGGACAGGGGAAACAATGAGCAGTTCTTC. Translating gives CASTHWDRGNNEQFF.

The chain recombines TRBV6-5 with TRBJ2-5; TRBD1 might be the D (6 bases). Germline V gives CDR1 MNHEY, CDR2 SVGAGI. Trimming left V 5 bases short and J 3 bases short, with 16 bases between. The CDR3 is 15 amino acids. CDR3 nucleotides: TGTGCCAGCAGTCCCCCTAACAGGGCTGAAGAGACCCAGTACTTC. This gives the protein CASSPPNRAEETQYF.

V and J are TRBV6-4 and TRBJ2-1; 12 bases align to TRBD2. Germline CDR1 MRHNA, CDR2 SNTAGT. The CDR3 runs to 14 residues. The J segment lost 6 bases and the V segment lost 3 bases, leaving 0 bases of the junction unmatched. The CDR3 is CASSEGLAGNEQFF. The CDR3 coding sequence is TGTGCCAGCAGTGAGGGACTAGCGGGCAATGAGCAGTTCTTC.

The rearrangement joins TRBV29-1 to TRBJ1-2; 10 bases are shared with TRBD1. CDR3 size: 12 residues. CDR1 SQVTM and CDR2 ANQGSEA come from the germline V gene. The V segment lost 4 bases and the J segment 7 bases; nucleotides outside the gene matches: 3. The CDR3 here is CSVGGTGVGYTF. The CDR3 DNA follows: TGCAGCGTTGGGGGGACAGGGGTTGGCTACACCTTC. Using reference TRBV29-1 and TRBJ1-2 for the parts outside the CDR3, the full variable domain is SAVISQKPSRDICQRGTSLTIQCQVDSQVTMMFWYRQQPGQSLTLIATANQGSEATYESGFVIDKFPISRPNLTFSTLTVSNMSPEDSSIYLCSVGGTGVGYTFGSGTRLTVV.

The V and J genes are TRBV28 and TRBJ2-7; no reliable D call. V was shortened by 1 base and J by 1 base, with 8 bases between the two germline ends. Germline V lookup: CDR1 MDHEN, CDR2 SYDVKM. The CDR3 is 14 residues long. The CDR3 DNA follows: TGTGCCAGCAGTTTATCAATCAGGTCCTACGAGCAGTACTTC. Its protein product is CASSLSIRSYEQYF.

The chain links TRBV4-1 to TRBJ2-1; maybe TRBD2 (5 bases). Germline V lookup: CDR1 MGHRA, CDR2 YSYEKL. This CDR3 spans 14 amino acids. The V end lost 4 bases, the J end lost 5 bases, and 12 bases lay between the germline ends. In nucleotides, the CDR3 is TGCGCCAGCAGCCGGGAACCTAGCAACAATGAGCAGTTCTTC. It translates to CASSREPSNNEQFF.

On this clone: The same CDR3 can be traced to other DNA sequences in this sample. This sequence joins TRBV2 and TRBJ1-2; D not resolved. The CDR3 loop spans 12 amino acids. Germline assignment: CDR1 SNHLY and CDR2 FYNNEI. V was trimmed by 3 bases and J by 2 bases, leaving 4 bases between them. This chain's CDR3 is CASSEGNYGYTF. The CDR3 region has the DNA TGTGCCAGCAGTGAGGGGAACTATGGCTACACCTTC.

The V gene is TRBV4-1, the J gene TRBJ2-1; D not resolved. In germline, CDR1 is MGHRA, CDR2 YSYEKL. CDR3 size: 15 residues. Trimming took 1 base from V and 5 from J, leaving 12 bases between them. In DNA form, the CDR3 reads TGCGCCAGCAGCCAAGTTGGGCTAACCGACAATGAGCAGTTCTTC. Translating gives CASSQVGLTDNEQFF.

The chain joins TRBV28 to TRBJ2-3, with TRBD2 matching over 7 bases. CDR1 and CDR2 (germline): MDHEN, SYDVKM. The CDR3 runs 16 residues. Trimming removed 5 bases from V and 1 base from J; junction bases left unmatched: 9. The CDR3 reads CASSLIAGAGTDTQYF. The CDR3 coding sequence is TGTGCCAGCAGTCTCATCGCGGGAGCCGGCACAGATACGCAGTATTTT.

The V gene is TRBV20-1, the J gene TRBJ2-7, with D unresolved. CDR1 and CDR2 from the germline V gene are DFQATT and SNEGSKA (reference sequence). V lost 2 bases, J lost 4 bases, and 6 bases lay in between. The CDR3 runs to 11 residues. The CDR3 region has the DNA TGCAGTGCTAGATCTTTTTACGAGCAGTACTTC. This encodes CSARSFYEQYF.

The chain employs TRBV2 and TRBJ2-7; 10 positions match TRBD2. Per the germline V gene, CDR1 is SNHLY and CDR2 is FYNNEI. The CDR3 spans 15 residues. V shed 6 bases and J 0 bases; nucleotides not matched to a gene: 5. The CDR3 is CASRVSGRASYEQYF. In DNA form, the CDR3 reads TGTGCCAGCAGGGTGAGCGGGAGGGCCTCCTACGAGCAGTACTTC.

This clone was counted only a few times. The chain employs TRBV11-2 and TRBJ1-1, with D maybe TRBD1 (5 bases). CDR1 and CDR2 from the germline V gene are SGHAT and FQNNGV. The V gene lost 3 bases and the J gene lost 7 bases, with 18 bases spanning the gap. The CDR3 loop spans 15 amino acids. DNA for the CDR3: TGTGCCAGCAGCTTCCGGGACTCTCTATCCGTTGAAGCTTTCTTT. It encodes CASSFRDSLSVEAFF.

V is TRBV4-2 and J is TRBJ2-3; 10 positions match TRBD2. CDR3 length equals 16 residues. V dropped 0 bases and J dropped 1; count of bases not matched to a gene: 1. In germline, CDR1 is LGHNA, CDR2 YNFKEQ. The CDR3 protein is CASSQDLAGGTDTQYF. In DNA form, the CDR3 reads TGTGCCAGCAGCCAAGATCTAGCGGGAGGCACAGATACGCAGTATTTT.

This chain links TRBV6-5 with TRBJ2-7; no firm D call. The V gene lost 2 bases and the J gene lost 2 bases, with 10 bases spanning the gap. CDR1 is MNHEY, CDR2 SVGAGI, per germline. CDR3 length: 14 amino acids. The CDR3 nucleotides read TGTGCCAGCAGTTACGGTGCGGAAGCCTACGAGCAGTACTTC. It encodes CASSYGAEAYEQYF.

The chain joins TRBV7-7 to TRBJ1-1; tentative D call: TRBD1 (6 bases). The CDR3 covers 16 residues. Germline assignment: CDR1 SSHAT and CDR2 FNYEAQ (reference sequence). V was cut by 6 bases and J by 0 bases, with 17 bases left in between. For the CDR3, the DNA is TGTGCCAGCAGTCCTACCGCGGACAGTCTGAACACTGAAGCTTTCTTT. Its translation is CASSPTADSLNTEAFF.

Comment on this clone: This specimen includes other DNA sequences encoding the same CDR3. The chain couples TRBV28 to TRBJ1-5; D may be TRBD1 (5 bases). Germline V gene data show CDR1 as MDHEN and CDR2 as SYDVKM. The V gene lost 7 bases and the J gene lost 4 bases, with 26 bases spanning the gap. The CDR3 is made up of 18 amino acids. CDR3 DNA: TGTGCCAGCAAGGGTCGTGGGGGGAGCAGGGTTCGGAATCAGCCCCAGCATTTT. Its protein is CASKGRGGSRVRNQPQHF.

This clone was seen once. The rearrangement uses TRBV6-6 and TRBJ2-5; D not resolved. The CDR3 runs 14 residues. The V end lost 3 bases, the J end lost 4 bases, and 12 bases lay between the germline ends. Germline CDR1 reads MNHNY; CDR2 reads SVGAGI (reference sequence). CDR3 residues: CASSYLLKGETQYF. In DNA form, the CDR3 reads TGTGCCAGCAGTTATCTGCTAAAGGGAGAGACCCAGTACTTC.

CDR3 DNA sequence: TGCGCCAGCAGCTTGGTGGGGGACAGCCCCTACAATGAGCAGTTCTTC. Translation gives CASSLVGDSPYNEQFF. The J gene is TRBJ2-1, the V gene TRBV5-1; 7 bases are shared with TRBD1. The CDR3 consists of 16 residues. J lost 2 bases, V lost 0 bases, and 5 bases had no gene match. Per the germline V gene, CDR1 is SGHRS and CDR2 is YFSETQ.